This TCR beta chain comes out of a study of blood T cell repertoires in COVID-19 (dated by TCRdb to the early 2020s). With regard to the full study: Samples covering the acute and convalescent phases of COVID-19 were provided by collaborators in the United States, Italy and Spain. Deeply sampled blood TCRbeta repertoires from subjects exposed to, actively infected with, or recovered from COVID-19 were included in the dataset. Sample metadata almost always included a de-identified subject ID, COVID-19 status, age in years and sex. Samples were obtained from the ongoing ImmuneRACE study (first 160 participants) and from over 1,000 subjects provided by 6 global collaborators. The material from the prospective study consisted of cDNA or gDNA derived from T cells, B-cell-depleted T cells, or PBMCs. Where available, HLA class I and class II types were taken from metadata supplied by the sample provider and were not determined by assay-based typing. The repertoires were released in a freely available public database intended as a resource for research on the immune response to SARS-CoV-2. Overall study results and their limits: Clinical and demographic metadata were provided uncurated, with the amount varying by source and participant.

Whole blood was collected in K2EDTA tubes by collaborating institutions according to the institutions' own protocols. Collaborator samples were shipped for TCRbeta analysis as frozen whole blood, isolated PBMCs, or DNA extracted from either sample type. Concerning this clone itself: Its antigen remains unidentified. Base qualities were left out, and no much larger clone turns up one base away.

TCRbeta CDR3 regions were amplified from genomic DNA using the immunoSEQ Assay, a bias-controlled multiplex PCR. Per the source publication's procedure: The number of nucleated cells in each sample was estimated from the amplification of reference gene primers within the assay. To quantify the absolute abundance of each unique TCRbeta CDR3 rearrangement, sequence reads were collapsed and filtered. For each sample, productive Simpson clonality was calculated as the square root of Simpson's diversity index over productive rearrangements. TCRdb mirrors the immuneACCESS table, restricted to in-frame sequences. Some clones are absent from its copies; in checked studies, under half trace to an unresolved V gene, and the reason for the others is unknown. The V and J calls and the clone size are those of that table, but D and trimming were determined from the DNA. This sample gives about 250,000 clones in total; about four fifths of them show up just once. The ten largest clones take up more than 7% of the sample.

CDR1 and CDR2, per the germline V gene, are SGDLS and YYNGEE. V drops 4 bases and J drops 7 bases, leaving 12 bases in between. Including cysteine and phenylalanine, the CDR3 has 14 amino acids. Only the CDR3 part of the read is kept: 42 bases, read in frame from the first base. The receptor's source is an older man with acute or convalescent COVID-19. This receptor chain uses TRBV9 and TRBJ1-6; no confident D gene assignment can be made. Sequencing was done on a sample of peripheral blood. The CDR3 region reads CASSRAISNSPLHF. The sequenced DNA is TGTGCCAGCAGCAGAGCGATTTCCAATTCACCCCTCCACTTT.